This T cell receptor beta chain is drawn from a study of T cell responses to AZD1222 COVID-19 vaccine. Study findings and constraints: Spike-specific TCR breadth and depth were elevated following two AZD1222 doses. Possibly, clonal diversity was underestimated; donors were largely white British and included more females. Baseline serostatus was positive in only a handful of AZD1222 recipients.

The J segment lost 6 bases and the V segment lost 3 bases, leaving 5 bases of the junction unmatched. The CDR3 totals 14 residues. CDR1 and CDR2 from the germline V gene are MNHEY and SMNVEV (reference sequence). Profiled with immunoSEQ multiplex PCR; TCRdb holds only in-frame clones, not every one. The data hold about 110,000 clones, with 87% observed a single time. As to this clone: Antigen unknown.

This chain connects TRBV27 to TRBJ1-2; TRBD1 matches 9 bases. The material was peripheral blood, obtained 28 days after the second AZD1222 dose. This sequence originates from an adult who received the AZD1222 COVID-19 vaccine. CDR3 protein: CASSFGQGSNGYTF. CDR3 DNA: TGTGCCAGCAGTTTCGGACAGGGGAGTAATGGCTACACCTTC.